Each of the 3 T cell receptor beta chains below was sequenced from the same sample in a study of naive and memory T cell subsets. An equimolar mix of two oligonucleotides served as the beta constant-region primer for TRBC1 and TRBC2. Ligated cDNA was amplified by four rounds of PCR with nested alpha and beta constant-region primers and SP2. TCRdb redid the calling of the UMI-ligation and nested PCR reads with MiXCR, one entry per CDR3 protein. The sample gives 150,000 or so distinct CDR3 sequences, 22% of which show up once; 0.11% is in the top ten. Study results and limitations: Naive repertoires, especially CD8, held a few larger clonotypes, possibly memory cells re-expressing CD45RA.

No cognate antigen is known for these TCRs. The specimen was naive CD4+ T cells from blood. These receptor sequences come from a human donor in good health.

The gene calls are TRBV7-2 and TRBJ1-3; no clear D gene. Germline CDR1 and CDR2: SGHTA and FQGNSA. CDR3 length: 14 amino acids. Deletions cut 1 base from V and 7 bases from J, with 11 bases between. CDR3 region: CASSLGLPSNTIYF. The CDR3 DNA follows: TGTGCCAGCAGCTTAGGTCTACCAAGTAACACCATATATTTT.

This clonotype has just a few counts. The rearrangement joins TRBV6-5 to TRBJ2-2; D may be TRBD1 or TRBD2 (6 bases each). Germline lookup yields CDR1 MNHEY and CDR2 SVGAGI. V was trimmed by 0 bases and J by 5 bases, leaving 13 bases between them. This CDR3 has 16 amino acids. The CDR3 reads CASSYSSTGRTGELFF. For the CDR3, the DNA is TGTGCCAGCAGTTACTCGAGTACAGGGAGGACCGGGGAGCTGTTTTTT.

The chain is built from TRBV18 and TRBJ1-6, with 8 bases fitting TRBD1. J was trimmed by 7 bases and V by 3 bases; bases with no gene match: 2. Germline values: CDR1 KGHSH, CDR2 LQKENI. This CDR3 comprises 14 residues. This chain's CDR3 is CASSPRQGNSPLHF. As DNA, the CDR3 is TGTGCCAGCTCACCGAGACAGGGGAATTCACCCCTCCACTTT.